This TCR beta chain was profiled in a study of chemoradiotherapy in HPV16-positive cancers. Study-level points and caveats: Only two HPV16-positive patients supplied the functional HPV-specificity definition.

Per germline, CDR1 DFQATT and CDR2 SNEGSKA (reference sequence). V was clipped by 3 bases and J by 0 bases, with 3 bases between them. The CDR3 sequence is 11 residues long. A note on this clone: The antigen remains undetermined.

The table came from immunoSEQ multiplex PCR; TCRdb's copy has only in-frame clones and leaves some out. The repertoire has some 20,000 clones, just under 75% of them found once; the top ten carry around 2.5%. This sequence originates from a human donor with HPV-associated anogenital cancer. The gene calls are TRBV20-1 and TRBJ2-7; D uncertain. Specimen collection occurred from a patient who underwent chemoradiotherapy. The CDR3: CSARGSYEQYF. The CDR3 region has the DNA TGCAGTGCTAGGGGCTCCTACGAGCAGTACTTC.